The 24 T cell receptor beta chains below were found in one sample sequenced in a study of spatial heterogeneity in lung cancer (dated by TCRdb to the late 2010s). For these TCRs, the target antigens are not known. The time point label here, explained by the study, means: sample taken at primary tumor resection. The paper's findings and limits, for the study overall: The tumor nonsynonymous mutation count correlated with the number of expanded intratumoral alpha and beta TCRs.

Library creation used 5' RACE. This sample was sequenced with a NextSeq 500. Using fastp trimming at Q25 and MiXCR clonotype assembly, TCRdb reanalyzed the public sequencing data and kept in-frame beta chains. Each CDR3 protein gets just one entry, which takes the most common genes and DNA from the rows behind it. Present in this sample are about 12,000 distinct CDR3 sequences, 4.5% to 6.5% of which were seen just once. The ten largest clonotypes hold more than 30% of the sample. This sample comprised lung tumor tissue, obtained at surgery. The receptor set was obtained from a male donor with early-stage non-small cell lung cancer.

In this sample, this clonotype turned up many times. The CDR3 region is CASSLAPIPEAFF. The CDR3 DNA is TGTGCCAGCAGCTTAGCCCCAATCCCTGAAGCTTTCTTT. The chain couples TRBV13 to TRBJ1-1; D is unresolved. The CDR3 covers 13 residues. Germline V gives CDR1 PRHDT, CDR2 FYEKMQ (reference sequence). Trimming left V 1 base short and J 6 bases short, with 9 bases between.

This clonotype was picked up many times. This chain connects TRBV20-1 to TRBJ1-1; D remains ambiguous. The germline V and J ends were trimmed by 0 bases and 0 bases, with 11 bases remaining between them. CDR1 and CDR2 (germline): DFQATT, SNEGSKA (reference sequence). This CDR3 has 15 amino acids. CDR3 in amino acids: CSARDGGRLNTEAFF. The DNA for the CDR3 is TGCAGTGCTAGAGATGGTGGCCGGCTGAACACTGAAGCTTTCTTT.

This clonotype appeared many times. The chain joins TRBV6-6 to TRBJ1-5, with a tentative D call TRBD1 (6 bases). The germline gives CDR1 MNHNY, CDR2 SVGAGI (reference sequence). The CDR3 covers 14 residues. Trimming stripped 4 bases from V and 4 bases from J, with 11 bases between. The CDR3 DNA reads TGTGCCAGCAGTTCACAGGGAAGTAATCAGCCCCAGCATTTT. It is translated as CASSSQGSNQPQHF.

This clonotype was recorded at least ten times. The V and J genes are TRBV9 and TRBJ2-1; D ambiguous. Germline V gene data show CDR1 as SGDLS and CDR2 as YYNGEE. Trimming left V 0 bases short and J 10 bases short, with 5 bases between. CDR3 length: 11 amino acids. CDR3 sequence reads: CASSVGHEQFF. For the CDR3, the DNA is TGTGCCAGCAGCGTAGGGCACGAGCAGTTCTTC.

This clonotype occurred many times. J is TRBJ2-2 and V is TRBV2, with 9 bases identical to TRBD1. The CDR3 has 16 amino acids. CDR1 and CDR2 (germline): SNHLY, FYNNEI. J gave up 5 bases and V 8 bases, and 12 bases lay outside the gene matches. The chain's CDR3 is CASHRDRAVGTGELFF. In nucleotides, the CDR3 is TGTGCCAGCCACCGGGACAGGGCCGTAGGTACCGGGGAGCTGTTTTTT.

This clonotype was observed many times. The chain couples TRBV11-2 to TRBJ1-1; TRBD1 is a possible D gene (5 bases). The CDR3 contains 18 residues. Germline loops: CDR1 SGHAT, CDR2 FQNNGV. V lost 5 bases and J 4 bases, leaving 26 bases between the germline ends. CDR3 region: CASSPARPLKGLSTEAFF. In nucleotides, the CDR3 is TGTGCCAGCAGCCCGGCGCGACCGTTAAAGGGGTTGAGCACTGAAGCTTTCTTT.

This clonotype was recorded at least ten times. The chain uses TRBV9 and TRBJ2-2; 10 bases line up with TRBD2. The CDR3 runs to 16 residues. V shed 4 bases, J shed 7 bases, and the junction held 10 bases outside the gene matches. Germline CDR1 and CDR2: SGDLS and YYNGEE. This CDR3 is CASSPGLAARGGELFF. The DNA of the CDR3 is TGTGCCAGCAGCCCAGGACTAGCGGCGAGGGGCGGGGAGCTGTTTTTT.

This clonotype was seen ten or more times. The chain couples TRBV12-3 or TRBV12-4 to TRBJ1-5; tentatively, D is TRBD1 (5 bases). Trimming pared 2 bases from V and 5 bases from J, leaving 16 bases between. CDR3 length equals 16 residues. The chain's CDR3 is CASSLRGRQGDQPQHF. The CDR3 DNA follows: TGTGCCAGCAGTTTAAGGGGTCGGCAGGGAGATCAGCCCCAGCATTTT.

This clonotype appeared many times. J is TRBJ2-1 and V is TRBV12-3 or TRBV12-4; D tentatively fits TRBD1 or TRBD2 (5 bases each). The CDR3 contains 16 residues. V gave up 3 bases and J gave up 5 bases, with 17 bases separating them. CDR3 in amino acids: CASSLGVSTANNEQFF. The CDR3 DNA reads as TGTGCCAGCAGTTTGGGAGTATCGACAGCCAACAATGAGCAGTTCTTC.

This clonotype came up many times. V gene TRBV6-5 combines with J gene TRBJ2-2; either TRBD1 or TRBD2 may supply D (5 bases each). V was pared by 2 bases and J by 0 bases, with 22 bases between. The CDR3 consists of 20 residues. CDR1 is MNHEY and CDR2 is SVGAGI in the germline V gene. The CDR3 is CASSYTRLGPGTTNTGELFF. CDR3 DNA sequence: TGTGCCAGCAGTTACACCCGCCTGGGGCCAGGGACCACGAACACCGGGGAGCTGTTTTTT.

This clonotype was seen at least ten times. This rearrangement joins TRBV5-1 to TRBJ2-3, with TRBD2 matching over 9 bases. The V segment lost 0 bases and the J segment 3 bases; nucleotides outside the gene matches: 8. The CDR3 is 17 residues long. The germline gives CDR1 SGHRS, CDR2 YFSETQ. CDR3 in amino acids: CASSLVAGGPRTDTQYF. DNA for the CDR3: TGCGCCAGCAGCTTGGTGGCGGGGGGGCCTAGGACAGATACGCAGTATTTT.

This clonotype was detected ten times or more. The chain combines TRBV11-1 with TRBJ1-2; TRBD1 aligns across 7 bases. Unmatched junction bases numbered 13, after V lost 5 bases and J lost 7 bases. The CDR3 spans 15 residues. Germline CDR1 reads SGHAT; CDR2 reads FQDESV (reference sequence). The CDR3 region is CASSRDGQDLPGYTF. CDR3 sequence (DNA): TGTGCCAGCAGCCGCGATGGACAGGACCTTCCTGGCTACACCTTC.

In its sample, this clonotype was seen many times. This rearrangement joins TRBV7-2 to TRBJ1-1; maybe TRBD1 (6 bases). Trimming took 5 bases from V and 6 from J, leaving 13 bases between them. This CDR3 comprises 13 residues. In germline, CDR1 is SGHTA, CDR2 FQGNSA. The CDR3 coding sequence is TGTGCCAGCAGCCCCCAGGGGCTAGCTGAAGCTTTCTTT. Translating it yields CASSPQGLAEAFF. The full variable domain, its missing parts supplied by reference TRBV7-2 and TRBJ1-1, is GAGVSQSPSNKVTEKGKDVELRCDPISGHTALYWYRQSLGQGLEFLIYFQGNSAPDKSGLPSDRFSAERTGGSVSTLTIQRTQQEDSAVYLCASSPQGLAEAFFGQGTRLTVV.

This clonotype was seen repeatedly, ten times or more. V gene TRBV12-3 or TRBV12-4 combines with J gene TRBJ2-7; 8 bases are shared with TRBD2. J gave up 1 base and V 6 bases, and 11 bases lay outside the gene matches. The CDR3 is made up of 16 amino acids. The CDR3 DNA reads as TGTGCCAGCAGCAATTTCCGTAGCGGGACATCCTACGAGCAGTACGTC. Amino acids: CASSNFRSGTSYEQYV.

Many counts were recorded for this clonotype. CDR3 sequence (DNA): TGTGCCACCAGCAGCCCCCTCGGGAGGGGGAAGTACGAGCAGTACTTC. Amino acids: CATSSPLGRGKYEQYF. The chain employs TRBV15 and TRBJ2-7; TRBD2 aligns across 8 bases. V lost 3 bases, J lost 4 bases, and 11 bases stayed unmatched. This CDR3 has 16 amino acids. In germline, CDR1 is LNHNV, CDR2 YYDKDF (reference sequence). Together with reference TRBV15 and TRBJ2-7, the CDR3 gives the full variable domain: DAMVIQNPRYQVTQFGKPVTLSCSQTLNHNVMYWYQQKSSQAPKLLFHYYDKDFNNEADTPDNFQSRRPNTSFCFLDIRSPGLGDTAMYLCATSSPLGRGKYEQYFGPGTRLTVT.

The sample holds many counts of this clonotype. J is TRBJ1-2 and V is TRBV7-2; D not resolved. The CDR3 is 15 amino acids. Germline V gene lookup returns CDR1 SGHTA and CDR2 FQGNSA. Trimming pared 5 bases from V and 4 bases from J, leaving 17 bases between. CDR3 sequence: CASSPSLGITYGYTF. CDR3 in DNA: TGTGCCAGCAGCCCTAGCTTGGGAATCACCTATGGCTACACCTTC.

This clonotype has ten or more counts. V is TRBV20-1 and J is TRBJ2-4, with TRBD1 identical over 7 bases. The CDR3 runs to 15 residues. The V segment lost 0 bases and the J segment 5 bases; nucleotides outside the gene matches: 7. CDR1 DFQATT and CDR2 SNEGSKA come from the germline V gene (reference sequence). CDR3 residues: CSARDYRGQQNIQYF. CDR3 in DNA: TGCAGTGCTAGAGATTATAGGGGACAGCAAAACATTCAGTACTTC.

This clonotype was observed at least ten times. This rearrangement joins TRBV5-6 to TRBJ2-3, with D possibly being TRBD2 (5 bases). This CDR3 has 13 residues. V lost 5 bases, J lost 3 bases, and 10 bases lay in between. Per germline, CDR1 SGHDT and CDR2 YYEEEE. The CDR3 here is CASRLRGTDTQYF. DNA for the CDR3: TGTGCCAGCAGGTTACGCGGGACAGATACGCAGTATTTT.

The CDR3 DNA sequence: TGTGCCAGCAGTGGATCGGGAACAGCCTATGGCTACACCTTC. Translating it yields CASSGSGTAYGYTF. The rearrangement joins TRBV2 to TRBJ1-2; no definite D call. V lost 4 bases to trimming and J lost 4 bases, with 13 bases between them. The CDR3 contains 14 residues. From germline, CDR1 is SNHLY and CDR2 FYNNEI.

This clonotype has ten or more counts. This chain links TRBV5-5 with TRBJ1-2, with a weak D call TRBD1 (6 bases). Trimming stripped 0 bases from V and 3 bases from J, with 9 bases between. Per germline, CDR1 SGHKS and CDR2 YYEKEE (reference sequence). This CDR3 spans 14 amino acids. The CDR3 sequence: CASSLGPGDYGYTF. The CDR3 DNA follows: TGTGCCAGCAGCTTGGGCCCAGGGGACTATGGCTACACCTTC.

This clonotype showed up many times. The rearrangement uses TRBV6-5 and TRBJ2-7; D remains unclear. Trimming stripped 2 bases from V and 7 bases from J, with 18 bases between. Looked up from germline, CDR1 is MNHEY and CDR2 is SVGAGI. The CDR3 loop spans 15 amino acids. The CDR3 nucleotides are TGTGCCAGCAGTTACCGCCCCTTCGGAGAGTTTGAGCAGTACTTC. This sequence encodes CASSYRPFGEFEQYF.

In this sample, this clonotype turned up many times. The rearrangement uses TRBV5-1 and TRBJ1-4; TRBD1 matches at 8 bases. CDR1 and CDR2 from the germline V gene are SGHRS and YFSETQ. Trimming removed 6 bases from V and 1 base from J; junction bases left unmatched: 8. There are 16 residues in the CDR3. The CDR3 sequence: CASTATGQGTNEKLFF. The DNA for the CDR3 is TGCGCCAGCACCGCAACAGGACAGGGAACTAATGAAAAACTGTTTTTT.

This clonotype was detected ten times or more. This rearrangement joins TRBV5-6 to TRBJ1-2, with D perhaps TRBD1 (6 bases). V lost 4 bases, J lost 5 bases, and 18 bases lay in between. From germline, CDR1 is SGHDT and CDR2 YYEEEE. CDR3 length equals 15 residues. The CDR3 protein is CASSLGVQQGYGYTF. The CDR3 coding sequence is TGTGCCAGCAGCCTAGGGGTACAACAGGGATATGGCTACACCTTC.

The CDR3 DNA sequence: TGTGCCAGCAGCTCCGCGCCCGGCTCCTACAATGAGCAGTTCTTC. It encodes CASSSAPGSYNEQFF. V is TRBV7-2 and J is TRBJ2-1; D is ambiguous. The CDR3 is 15 amino acids. CDR1 SGHTA and CDR2 FQGNSA come from the germline V gene. With 4 bases removed from V and 0 bases from J, the gap between germline ends came to 10 bases.